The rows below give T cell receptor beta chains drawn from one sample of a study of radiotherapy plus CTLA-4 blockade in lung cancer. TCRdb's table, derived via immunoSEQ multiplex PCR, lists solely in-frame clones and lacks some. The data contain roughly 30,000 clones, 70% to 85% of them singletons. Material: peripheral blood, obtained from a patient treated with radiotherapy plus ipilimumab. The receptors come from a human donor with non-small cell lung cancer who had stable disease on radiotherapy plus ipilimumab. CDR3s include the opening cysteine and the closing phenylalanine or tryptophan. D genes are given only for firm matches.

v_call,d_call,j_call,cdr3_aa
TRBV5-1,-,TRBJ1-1,CASSLEFLNTEAFF
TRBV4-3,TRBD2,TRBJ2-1,CASSPGAAGGNEQFF
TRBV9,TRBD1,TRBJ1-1,CASSAYRGQENTEAFF
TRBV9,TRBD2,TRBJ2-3,CASTARASGATDTQYF
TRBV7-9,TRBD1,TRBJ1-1,CASSPDRGRTEAFF
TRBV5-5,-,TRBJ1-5,CASSRGGATYRNQPQHF
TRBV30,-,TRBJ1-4,CAWSARIGEKLFF
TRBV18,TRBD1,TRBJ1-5,CASSPTQDRAQHF
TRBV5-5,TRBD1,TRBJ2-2,CASSLAGTGGHGELFF
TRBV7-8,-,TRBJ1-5,CASSSDKKPREQPQHF
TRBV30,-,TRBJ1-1,CAWSVLGSLATEAFF
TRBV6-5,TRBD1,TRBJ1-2,CASSYRTGAGYTF
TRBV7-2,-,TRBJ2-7,CASSPNPGPPYEQYF
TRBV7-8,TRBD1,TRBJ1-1,CASSYHKDRGKTEAFF
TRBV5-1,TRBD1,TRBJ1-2,CASREGQGINYGYTF
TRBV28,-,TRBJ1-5,CASSLIPNQPQHF
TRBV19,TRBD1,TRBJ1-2,CASNPGQGGYGYTF
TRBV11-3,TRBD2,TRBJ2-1,CASSSGGAGNEQFF
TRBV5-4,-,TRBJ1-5,CASRYSGPSNQPQHF
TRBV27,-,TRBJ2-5,CASGRTKWETQYF
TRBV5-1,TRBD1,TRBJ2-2,CASSPTGAVSGELFF
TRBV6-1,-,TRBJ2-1,CASSEGGGSYNEQFF
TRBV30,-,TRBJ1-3,CACGTAGNTIYF
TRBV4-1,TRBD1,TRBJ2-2,CASSQGPGTGNTGELFF
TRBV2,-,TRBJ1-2,CASRVPGVRGYGYTF
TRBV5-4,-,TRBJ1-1,CASSLGGTGSTEAFF
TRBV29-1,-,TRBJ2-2,CSVEQPTGELFF
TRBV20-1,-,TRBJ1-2,CSATGQDGYTF
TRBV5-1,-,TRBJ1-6,CASSLVGGSDSPLHF
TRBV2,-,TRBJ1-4,CASLLGGINEKLFF
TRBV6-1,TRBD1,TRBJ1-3,CASRGQGSGNTIYF
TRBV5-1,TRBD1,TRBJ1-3,CASSPGDRTSLGNTIYF
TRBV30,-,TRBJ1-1,CAWSVRSGEEGRFCTEAFF
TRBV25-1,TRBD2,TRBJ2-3,CASSHLTSGGTDTQYF
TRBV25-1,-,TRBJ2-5,CASIEPPGRGELETQYF
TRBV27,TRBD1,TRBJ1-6,CASSYWTGGSYNSPLHF
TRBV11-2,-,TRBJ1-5,CASSLRRGTGYSNQPQHF